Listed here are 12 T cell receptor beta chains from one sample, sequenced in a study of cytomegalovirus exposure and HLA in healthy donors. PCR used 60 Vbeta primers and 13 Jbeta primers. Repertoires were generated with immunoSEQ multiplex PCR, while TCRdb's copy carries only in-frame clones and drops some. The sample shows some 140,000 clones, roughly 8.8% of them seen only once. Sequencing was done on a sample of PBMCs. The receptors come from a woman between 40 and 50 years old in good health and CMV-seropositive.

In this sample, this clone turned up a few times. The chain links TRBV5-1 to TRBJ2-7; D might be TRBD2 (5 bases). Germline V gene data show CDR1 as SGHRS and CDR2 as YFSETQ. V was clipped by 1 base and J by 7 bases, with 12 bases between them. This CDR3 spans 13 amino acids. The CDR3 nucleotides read TGCGCCAGCAGCTTGCCCCCCTCGGGAGAGCAGTACTTC. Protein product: CASSLPPSGEQYF.

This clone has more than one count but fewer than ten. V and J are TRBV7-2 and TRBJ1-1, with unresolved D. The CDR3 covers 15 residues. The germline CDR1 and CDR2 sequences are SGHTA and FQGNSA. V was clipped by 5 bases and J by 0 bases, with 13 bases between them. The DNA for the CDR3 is TGTGCCAGCAGCCTTAGACACAACCTGAACACTGAAGCTTTCTTT. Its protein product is CASSLRHNLNTEAFF.

The CDR3 DNA follows: TGTGCCAGCTCACAGGGGACTTCTGGGGTGAGTGAGCAGTTCTTC. This encodes CASSQGTSGVSEQFF. The rearrangement uses TRBV2 and TRBJ2-1; TRBD1 is a possible D gene (7 bases). The germline CDR1 and CDR2 sequences are SNHLY and FYNNEI. The CDR3 has 15 residues. The V end lost 8 bases, the J end lost 9 bases, and 23 bases lay between the germline ends. The full variable domain, in which reference TRBV2 and TRBJ2-1 provide the parts outside the CDR3, is EPEVTQTPSHQVTQMGQEVILRCVPISNHLYFYWYRQILGQKVEFLVSFYNNEISEKSEIFDDQFSVERPDGSNFTLKIRSTKLEDSAMYFCASSQGTSGVSEQFFGPGTRLTVL.

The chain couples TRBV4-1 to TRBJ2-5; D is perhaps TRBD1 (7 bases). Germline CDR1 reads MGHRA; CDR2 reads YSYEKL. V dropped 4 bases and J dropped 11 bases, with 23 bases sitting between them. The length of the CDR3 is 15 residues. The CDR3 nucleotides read TGCGCCAGCAGCCCTATTACAGGGGTTCGTCGGGAGCAGTACTTC. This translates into CASSPITGVRREQYF.

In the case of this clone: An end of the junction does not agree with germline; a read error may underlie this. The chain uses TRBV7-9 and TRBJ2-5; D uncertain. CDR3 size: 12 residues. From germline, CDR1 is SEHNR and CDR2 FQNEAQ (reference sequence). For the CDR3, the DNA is TGTGCCAGCAACTTAGCTCCGGGGACCCAGTACTTC. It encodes CASNLAPGTQYF.

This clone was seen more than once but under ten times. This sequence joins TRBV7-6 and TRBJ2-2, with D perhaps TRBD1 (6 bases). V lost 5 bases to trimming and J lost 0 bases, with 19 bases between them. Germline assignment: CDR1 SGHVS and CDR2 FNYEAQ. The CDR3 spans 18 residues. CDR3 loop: CASSGRLVGAPNTGELFF. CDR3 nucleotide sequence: TGTGCCAGCAGCGGACGTCTAGTGGGGGCCCCGAACACCGGGGAGCTGTTTTTT.

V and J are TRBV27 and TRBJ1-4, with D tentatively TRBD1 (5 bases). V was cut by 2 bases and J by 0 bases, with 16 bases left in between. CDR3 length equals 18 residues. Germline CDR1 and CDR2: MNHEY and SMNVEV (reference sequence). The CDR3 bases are TGTGCCAGCAGTTTAAAAGGGGCCTGGGGTGCAACTAATGAAAAACTGTTTTTT. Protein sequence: CASSLKGAWGATNEKLFF.

CDR3 loop: CASSLQQGVGYGYTF. The CDR3 DNA reads as TGCGCCAGCAGCCTCCAACAGGGGGTGGGCTATGGCTACACCTTC. The genes are TRBV5-1 and TRBJ1-2; TRBD1 matches 8 bases. Germline-derived CDR1 and CDR2 are SGHRS and YFSETQ. This CDR3 comprises 15 residues. Losses at the gene ends were 4 bases for V and 4 bases for J; bases not matched to a gene: 9. The full variable domain, rest sourced from reference TRBV5-1 and TRBJ1-2, is KAGVTQTPRYLIKTRGQQVTLSCSPISGHRSVSWYQQTPGQGLQFLFEYFSETQRNKGNFPGRFSGRQFSNSRSEMNVSTLELGDSALYLCASSLQQGVGYGYTFGSGTRLTVV.

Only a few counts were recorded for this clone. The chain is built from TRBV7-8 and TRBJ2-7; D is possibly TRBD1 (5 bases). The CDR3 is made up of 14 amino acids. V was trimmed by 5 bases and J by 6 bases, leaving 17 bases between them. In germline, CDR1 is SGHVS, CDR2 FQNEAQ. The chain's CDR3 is CASSLDTFSLEQYF. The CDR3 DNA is TGTGCCAGCAGCCTGGACACGTTCAGCCTCGAGCAGTACTTC.

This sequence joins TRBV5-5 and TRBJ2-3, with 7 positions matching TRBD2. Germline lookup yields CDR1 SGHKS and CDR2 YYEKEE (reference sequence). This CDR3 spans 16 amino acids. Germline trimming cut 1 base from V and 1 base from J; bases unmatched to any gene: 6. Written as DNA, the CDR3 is TGTGCCAGCAGCTTGTTGGTGGCGGGGGGCACAGATACGCAGTATTTT. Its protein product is CASSLLVAGGTDTQYF. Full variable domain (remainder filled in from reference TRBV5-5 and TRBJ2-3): DAGVTQSPTHLIKTRGQQVTLRCSPISGHKSVSWYQQVLGQGPQFIFQYYEKEERGRGNFPDRFSARQFPNYSSELNVNALLLGDSALYLCASSLLVAGGTDTQYFGPGTRLTVL.

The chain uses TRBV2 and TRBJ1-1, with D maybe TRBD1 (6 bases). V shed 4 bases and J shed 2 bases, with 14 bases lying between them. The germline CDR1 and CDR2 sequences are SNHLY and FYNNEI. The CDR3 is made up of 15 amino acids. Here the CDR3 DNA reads TGTGCCAGCAGTGGTTTAGGACAGTTTAACACTGAAGCTTTCTTT. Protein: CASSGLGQFNTEAFF.

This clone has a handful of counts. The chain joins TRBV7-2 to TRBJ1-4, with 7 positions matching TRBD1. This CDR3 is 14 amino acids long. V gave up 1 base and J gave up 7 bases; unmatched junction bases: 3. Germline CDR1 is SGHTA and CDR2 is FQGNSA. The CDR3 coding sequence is TGTGCCAGCAGCTTAGGACACAGGGGTGAAAAACTGTTTTTT. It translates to CASSLGHRGEKLFF.